This T cell receptor (beta chain) was profiled in a study of blood T cell repertoires in COVID-19. Study in general: Spain, Italy and the United States supplied samples that represented acute and convalescent COVID-19. T cells, B-cell-depleted T cells, or PBMCs supplied cDNA or gDNA.

The CDR3 covers 17 residues. V lost 4 bases and J lost 10; bases outside the gene matches: 16. CDR1 and CDR2 (germline): GTSNPN, SVGIG (reference sequence). Per the original data handling: Amplified reference gene primers provided the basis for estimating nucleated cell counts. Generated by immunoSEQ multiplex PCR, the TCRdb table keeps only in-frame clones and is missing some. D and trimming were read from the DNA, whereas the V and J calls and clone size are those reported in that table. The repertoire holds about 220,000 clones, around 80% seen once, with 13% in the top ten. The sample taken for sequencing was peripheral blood. The source is a human donor in a cohort sampled during active COVID-19. This sequence joins TRBV30 and TRBJ1-6; 10 bases line up with TRBD1. The CDR3 sequence: CAWTSADRGAAGSPLHF. The CDR3 DNA follows: TGTGCCTGGACCTCGGCGGACAGGGGGGCCGCGGGGTCACCCCTCCACTTT.